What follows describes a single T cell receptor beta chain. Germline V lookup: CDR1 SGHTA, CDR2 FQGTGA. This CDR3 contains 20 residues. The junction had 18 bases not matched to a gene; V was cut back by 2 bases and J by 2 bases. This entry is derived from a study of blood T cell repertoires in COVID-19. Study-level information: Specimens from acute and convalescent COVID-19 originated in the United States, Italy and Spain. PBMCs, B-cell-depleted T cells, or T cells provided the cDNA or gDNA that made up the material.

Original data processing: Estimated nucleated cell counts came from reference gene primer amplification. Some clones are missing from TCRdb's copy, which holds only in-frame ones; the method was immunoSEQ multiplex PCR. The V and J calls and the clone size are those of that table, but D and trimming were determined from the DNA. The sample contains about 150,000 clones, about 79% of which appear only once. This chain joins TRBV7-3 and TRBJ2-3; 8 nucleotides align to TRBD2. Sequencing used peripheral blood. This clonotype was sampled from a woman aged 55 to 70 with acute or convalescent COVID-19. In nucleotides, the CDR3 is TGTGCCAGCAGCTTACTGGCCCCTCGGTTTGAGCGGGGGTTCACAGATACGCAGTATTTT. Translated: CASSLLAPRFERGFTDTQYF.